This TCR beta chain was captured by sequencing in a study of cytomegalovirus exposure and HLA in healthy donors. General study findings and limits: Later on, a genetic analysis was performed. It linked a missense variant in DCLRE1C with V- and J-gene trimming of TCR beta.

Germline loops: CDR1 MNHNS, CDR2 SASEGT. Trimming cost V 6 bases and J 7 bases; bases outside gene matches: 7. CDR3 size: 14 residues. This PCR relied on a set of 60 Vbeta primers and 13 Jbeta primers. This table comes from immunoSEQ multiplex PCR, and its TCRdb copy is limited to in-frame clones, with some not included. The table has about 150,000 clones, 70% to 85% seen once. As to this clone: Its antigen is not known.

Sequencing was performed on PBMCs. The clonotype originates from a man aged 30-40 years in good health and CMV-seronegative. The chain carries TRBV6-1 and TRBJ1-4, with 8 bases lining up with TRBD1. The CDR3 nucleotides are TGTGCCAGCAGCGCCGACAGGGGATCTGAAAAACTGTTTTTT. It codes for CASSADRGSEKLFF.